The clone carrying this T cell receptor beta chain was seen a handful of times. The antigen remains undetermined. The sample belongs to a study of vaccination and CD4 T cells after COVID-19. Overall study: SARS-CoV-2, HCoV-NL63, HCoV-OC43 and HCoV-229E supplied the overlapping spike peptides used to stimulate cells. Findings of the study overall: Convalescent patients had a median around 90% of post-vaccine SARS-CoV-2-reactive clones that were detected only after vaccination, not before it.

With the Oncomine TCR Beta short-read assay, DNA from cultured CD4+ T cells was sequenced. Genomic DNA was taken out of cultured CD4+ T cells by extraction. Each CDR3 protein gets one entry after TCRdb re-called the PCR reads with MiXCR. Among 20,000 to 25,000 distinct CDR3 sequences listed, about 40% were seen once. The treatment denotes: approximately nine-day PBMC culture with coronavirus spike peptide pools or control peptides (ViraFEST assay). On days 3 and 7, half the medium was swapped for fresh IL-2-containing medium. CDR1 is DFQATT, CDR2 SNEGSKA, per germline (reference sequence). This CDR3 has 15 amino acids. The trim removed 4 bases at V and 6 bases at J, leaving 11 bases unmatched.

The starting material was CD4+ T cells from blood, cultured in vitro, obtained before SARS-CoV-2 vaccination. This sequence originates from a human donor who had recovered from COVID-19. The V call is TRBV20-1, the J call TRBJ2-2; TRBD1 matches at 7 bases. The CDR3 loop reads CSAKQGRKEAGELFF. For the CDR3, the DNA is TGCAGTGCTAAACAGGGGCGTAAAGAAGCCGGGGAGCTGTTTTTT.